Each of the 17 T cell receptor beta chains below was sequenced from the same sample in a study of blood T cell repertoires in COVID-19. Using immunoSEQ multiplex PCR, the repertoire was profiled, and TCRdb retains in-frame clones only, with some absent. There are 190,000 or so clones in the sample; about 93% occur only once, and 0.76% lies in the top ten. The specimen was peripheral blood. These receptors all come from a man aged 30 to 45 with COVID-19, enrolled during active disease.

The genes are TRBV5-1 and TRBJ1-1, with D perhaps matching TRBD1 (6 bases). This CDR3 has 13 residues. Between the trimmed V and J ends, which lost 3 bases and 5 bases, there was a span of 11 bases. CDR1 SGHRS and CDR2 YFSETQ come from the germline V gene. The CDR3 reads CASSSPTGTEAFF. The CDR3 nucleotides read TGCGCCAGCAGCTCCCCAACAGGGACTGAAGCTTTCTTT.

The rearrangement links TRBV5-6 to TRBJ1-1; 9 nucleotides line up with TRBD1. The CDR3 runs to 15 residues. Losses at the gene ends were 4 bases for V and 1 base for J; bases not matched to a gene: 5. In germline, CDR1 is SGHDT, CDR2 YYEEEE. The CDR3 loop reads CASSQRTGANTEAFF. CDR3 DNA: TGTGCCAGCAGCCAACGGACAGGGGCGAACACTGAAGCTTTCTTT.

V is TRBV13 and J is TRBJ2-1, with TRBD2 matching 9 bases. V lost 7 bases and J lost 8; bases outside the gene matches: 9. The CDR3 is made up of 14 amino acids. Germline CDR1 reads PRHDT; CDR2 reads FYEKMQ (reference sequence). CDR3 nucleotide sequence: TGTGCCAGCAATGCGGGACTAGCATCCGATGAGCAGTTCTTC. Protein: CASNAGLASDEQFF.

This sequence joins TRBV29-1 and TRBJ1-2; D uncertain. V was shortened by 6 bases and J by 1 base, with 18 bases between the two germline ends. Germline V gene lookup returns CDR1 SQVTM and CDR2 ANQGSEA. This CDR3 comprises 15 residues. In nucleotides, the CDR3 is TGCAGCGTCCTGACCACGGAGGGCAATAACTATGGCTACACCTTC. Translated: CSVLTTEGNNYGYTF. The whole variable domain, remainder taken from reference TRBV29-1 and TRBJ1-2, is SAVISQKPSRDICQRGTSLTIQCQVDSQVTMMFWYRQQPGQSLTLIATANQGSEATYESGFVIDKFPISRPNLTFSTLTVSNMSPEDSSIYLCSVLTTEGNNYGYTFGSGTRLTVV.

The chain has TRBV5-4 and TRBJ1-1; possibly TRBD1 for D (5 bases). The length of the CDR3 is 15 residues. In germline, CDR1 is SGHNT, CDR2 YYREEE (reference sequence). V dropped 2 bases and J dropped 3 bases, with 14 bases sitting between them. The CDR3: CASSFGGVVHTEAFF. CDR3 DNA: TGTGCCAGCAGCTTTGGGGGGGTAGTTCACACTGAAGCTTTCTTT.

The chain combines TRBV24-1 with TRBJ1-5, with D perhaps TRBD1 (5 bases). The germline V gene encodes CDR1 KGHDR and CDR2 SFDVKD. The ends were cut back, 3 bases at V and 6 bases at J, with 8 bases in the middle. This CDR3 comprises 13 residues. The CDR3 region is CATSDDQGQPQHF. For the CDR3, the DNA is TGTGCCACCAGTGATGATCAGGGTCAGCCCCAGCATTTT.

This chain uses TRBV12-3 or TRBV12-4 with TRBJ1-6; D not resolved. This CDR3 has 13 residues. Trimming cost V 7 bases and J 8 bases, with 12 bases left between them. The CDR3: CASKEGLDSPLHF. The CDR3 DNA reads TGTGCCAGCAAGGAGGGATTGGATTCACCCCTCCACTTT.

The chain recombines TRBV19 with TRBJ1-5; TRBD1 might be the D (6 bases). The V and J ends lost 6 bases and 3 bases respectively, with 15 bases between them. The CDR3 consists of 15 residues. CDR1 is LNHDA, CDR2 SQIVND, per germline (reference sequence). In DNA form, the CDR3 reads TGTGCCAGTAGCAAGGGGGAATTCTCCAATCAGCCCCAGCATTTT. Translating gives CASSKGEFSNQPQHF.

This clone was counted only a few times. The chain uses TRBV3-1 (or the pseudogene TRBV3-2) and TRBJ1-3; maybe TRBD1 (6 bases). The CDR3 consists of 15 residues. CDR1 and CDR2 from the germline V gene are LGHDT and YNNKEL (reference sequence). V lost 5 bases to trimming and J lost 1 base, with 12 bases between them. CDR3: CASSYRVSSGNTIYF. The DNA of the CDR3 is TGTGCCAGCAGCTACAGGGTGTCGTCTGGAAACACCATATATTTT.

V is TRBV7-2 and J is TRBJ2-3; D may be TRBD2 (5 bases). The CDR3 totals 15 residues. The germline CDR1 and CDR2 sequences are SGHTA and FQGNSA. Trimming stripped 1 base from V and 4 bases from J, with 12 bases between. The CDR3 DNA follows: TGTGCCAGCAGCTTAGTTTTTAGCGAGGCAGATACGCAGTATTTT. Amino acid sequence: CASSLVFSEADTQYF.

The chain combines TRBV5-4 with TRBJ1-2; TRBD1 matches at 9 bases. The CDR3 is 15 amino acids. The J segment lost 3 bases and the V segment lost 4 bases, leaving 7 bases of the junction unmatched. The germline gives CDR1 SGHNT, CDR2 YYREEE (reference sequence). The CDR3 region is CASSVGTGSYYGYTF. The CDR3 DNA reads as TGTGCCAGCAGCGTCGGGACAGGGAGTTACTATGGCTACACCTTC.

The CDR3 reads CASSYEEGGTQETQYF. The CDR3 bases are TGTGCCAGCAGTTACGAGGAGGGGGGGACCCAAGAGACCCAGTACTTC. The rearrangement links TRBV6-2 or TRBV6-3 to TRBJ2-5; tentative D call: TRBD2 (7 bases). The CDR3 has 16 residues. V dropped 2 bases and J dropped 1 base, with 14 bases sitting between them. Germline loops: CDR1 MNHEY, CDR2 SVGEGT.

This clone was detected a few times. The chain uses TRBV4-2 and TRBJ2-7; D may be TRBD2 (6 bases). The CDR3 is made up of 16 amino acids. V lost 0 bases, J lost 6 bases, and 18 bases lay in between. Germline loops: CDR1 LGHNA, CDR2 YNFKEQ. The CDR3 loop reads CASSQDTGANPSEQYF. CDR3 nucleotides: TGTGCCAGCAGCCAAGATACGGGAGCGAACCCTAGCGAGCAGTACTTC.

The CDR3 here is CASSLTGSYEQYF. CDR3 DNA sequence: TGTGCCAGCTCACTTACCGGTTCCTACGAGCAGTACTTC. This chain uses TRBV18 with TRBJ2-7; D is uncertain. The V end lost 4 bases, the J end lost 1 base, and 8 bases lay between the germline ends. The V gene's germline CDR1 is KGHSH and CDR2 LQKENI. This CDR3 contains 13 residues.

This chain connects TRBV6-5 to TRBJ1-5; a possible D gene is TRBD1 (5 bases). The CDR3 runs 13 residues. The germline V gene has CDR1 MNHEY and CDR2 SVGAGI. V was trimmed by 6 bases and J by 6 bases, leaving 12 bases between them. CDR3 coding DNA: TGTGCCAGCAGAACAGGAATGGGTCAGCCCCAGCATTTT. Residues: CASRTGMGQPQHF.

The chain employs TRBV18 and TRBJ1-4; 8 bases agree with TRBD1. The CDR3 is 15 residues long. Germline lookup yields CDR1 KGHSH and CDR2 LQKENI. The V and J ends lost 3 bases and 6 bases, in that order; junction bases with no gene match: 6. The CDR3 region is CASSPDRGGYEKLFF. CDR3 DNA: TGTGCCAGCTCACCCGACAGGGGTGGGTATGAAAAACTGTTTTTT.

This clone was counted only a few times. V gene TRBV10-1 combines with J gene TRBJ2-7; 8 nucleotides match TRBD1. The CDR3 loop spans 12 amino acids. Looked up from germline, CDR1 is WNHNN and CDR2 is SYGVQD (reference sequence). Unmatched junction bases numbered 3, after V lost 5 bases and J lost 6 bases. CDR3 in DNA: TGCGCCAGCAGTTTAACAGGGGGCGAGCAGTACTTC. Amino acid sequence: CASSLTGGEQYF.